Following are 29 T cell receptor beta chains from one sample sequenced in a study of Ad26.COV2.S vaccination and SARS-CoV-2 variants. Treatment: 15 to 20 received Ad26.COV2.S at low or high dose, single or two shots; about 5 received placebo; per-sample allocation not given. The investigators took samples on day 63 after the first vaccine or placebo injection. Clones were sequenced by immunoSEQ multiplex PCR, and TCRdb holds only the in-frame ones, with some missing. The table records about 350,000 clones, roughly 90% of them present only once. Specimen: peripheral blood, collected in a trial of Ad26.COV2.S vaccine versus placebo. The receptors stem from a person between 18 and 59 years old who received the Ad26.COV2.S COVID-19 vaccine or a placebo.

This clone was picked up one time. The genes are TRBV5-1 and TRBJ2-7; 8 bases line up with TRBD1. This CDR3 region has 14 residues. V shed 4 bases and J 5 bases; nucleotides not matched to a gene: 8. Germline CDR1 SGHRS, CDR2 YFSETQ. Here the CDR3 reads CASSDDRGSDEQYF. The DNA for the CDR3 is TGCGCCAGCAGCGACGACAGGGGTTCCGACGAGCAGTACTTC. Looking up the rest from reference TRBV5-1 and TRBJ2-7 gives the full variable domain: KAGVTQTPRYLIKTRGQQVTLSCSPISGHRSVSWYQQTPGQGLQFLFEYFSETQRNKGNFPGRFSGRQFSNSRSEMNVSTLELGDSALYLCASSDDRGSDEQYFGPGTRLTVT.

This sequence joins TRBV7-2 and TRBJ2-1; the D gene is possibly TRBD2 (6 bases). The ends were cut back, 5 bases at V and 2 bases at J, with 13 bases in the middle. Germline CDR1 reads SGHTA; CDR2 reads FQGNSA. This CDR3 comprises 15 residues. The CDR3 DNA follows: TGTGCCAGCAGCGCAGATCCGGGGGCCTACAATGAGCAGTTCTTC. Encoded protein: CASSADPGAYNEQFF.

The V call is TRBV20-1, the J call TRBJ2-2; 8 nucleotides agree with TRBD2. The CDR3 runs 15 residues. Trimming took 3 bases from V and 0 from J; bases not matched to a gene: 3. CDR1 DFQATT and CDR2 SNEGSKA come from the germline V gene (reference sequence). CDR3 DNA: TGCAGTGCTAGTCGGGGGGGCTCGAACACCGGGGAGCTGTTTTTT. Encoded protein: CSASRGGSNTGELFF.

V usage is TRBV9 and J usage is TRBJ1-5; D is uncertain. The CDR3 has 13 amino acids. Germline V gene lookup returns CDR1 SGDLS and CDR2 YYNGEE. The V end lost 4 bases, the J end lost 9 bases, and 14 bases lay between the germline ends. CDR3 bases: TGTGCCAGCAGCCTCTCTCTAACGGGGCCCCAGCATTTT. Its translation: CASSLSLTGPQHF.

This clone appeared once. V gene TRBV6-2 or TRBV6-3 combines with J gene TRBJ2-2; the match to TRBD2 covers 9 bases. V lost 6 bases and J lost 3; bases outside the gene matches: 14. CDR1 MNHEY and CDR2 SVGEGT come from the germline V gene. The length of the CDR3 is 18 residues. The CDR3 here is CASSSDAAGGGDTGELFF. The CDR3 bases are TGTGCCAGCAGCTCTGACGCCGCGGGAGGGGGCGACACCGGGGAGCTGTTTTTT.

The gene calls are TRBV27 and TRBJ1-1, with D possibly TRBD1 on 6 matching bases. Germline loops: CDR1 MNHEY, CDR2 SMNVEV (reference sequence). V lost 4 bases, J lost 3 bases, and 18 bases lay in between. CDR3 length: 16 residues. CDR3 residues: CASSWTGVGGDTEAFF. For the CDR3, the DNA is TGTGCCAGCAGTTGGACTGGGGTTGGGGGCGACACTGAAGCTTTCTTT.

The rearrangement uses TRBV9 and TRBJ2-7, with 9 bases aligning to TRBD1. Germline CDR1 reads SGDLS; CDR2 reads YYNGEE. Unmatched junction bases numbered 8, after V lost 3 bases and J lost 4 bases. The CDR3 is 15 amino acids. CDR3: CASSGSGQGQYEQYF. The DNA for the CDR3 is TGTGCCAGCAGCGGGTCGGGACAGGGCCAATACGAGCAGTACTTC.

The V gene is TRBV19, the J gene TRBJ1-2; no firm D call. The germline CDR1 and CDR2 sequences are LNHDA and SQIVND (reference sequence). The CDR3 totals 17 residues. Trimming shortened V by 2 bases and J by 7 bases, and 23 bases separated the two germline ends. The CDR3 sequence: CASSISLMLDGLFGYTF. The CDR3 region has the DNA TGTGCCAGTAGTATAAGTTTAATGTTGGACGGCCTATTTGGCTACACCTTC.

This clone was seen just once. The chain couples TRBV28 to TRBJ2-7; tentatively, D is TRBD1 (6 bases). Trimming cost V 5 bases and J 9 bases, with 11 bases left between them. The germline gives CDR1 MDHEN, CDR2 SYDVKM. The CDR3 is 11 residues long. The CDR3 is CASSDQGRQYF. The CDR3 coding sequence is TGTGCCAGCAGTGACCAGGGGCGGCAGTACTTC.

The chain carries TRBV7-2 and TRBJ2-3; D is undetermined. CDR1 and CDR2 from the germline V gene are SGHTA and FQGNSA. V was pared by 3 bases and J by 8 bases, with 12 bases between. The CDR3 loop spans 13 amino acids. DNA for the CDR3: TGTGCCAGCAGCTTGGACGGTCCCCGTACGCAGTATTTT. Translating it yields CASSLDGPRTQYF.

The chain carries TRBV13 and TRBJ1-2; 11 positions agree with TRBD1. CDR1 is PRHDT and CDR2 is FYEKMQ in the germline V gene (reference sequence). V lost 3 bases to trimming and J lost 5 bases; unmatched junction nucleotides: 2. The CDR3 covers 14 residues. The CDR3 nucleotides read TGTGCCAGCAGCTTGGGGACAGGGGGTTATGGCTACACCTTC. The encoded protein is CASSLGTGGYGYTF.

The chain has TRBV7-2 and TRBJ2-2, with 8 nucleotides matching TRBD1. Trimming cost V 6 bases and J 6 bases; bases outside gene matches: 3. Per the germline V gene, CDR1 is SGHTA and CDR2 is FQGNSA. The CDR3 covers 13 residues. The chain's CDR3 is CASRQGVPGELFF. CDR3 DNA: TGTGCCAGCAGACAGGGGGTCCCCGGGGAGCTGTTTTTT.

V is TRBV7-3 and J is TRBJ1-2; D may be TRBD1 (5 bases). V was trimmed by 2 bases and J by 2 bases, leaving 9 bases between them. This CDR3 spans 14 amino acids. Germline loops: CDR1 SGHTA, CDR2 FQGTGA. This chain's CDR3 is CASSLYDRNYGYTF. Here the CDR3 DNA reads TGTGCCAGCAGCTTATACGACAGAAACTATGGCTACACCTTC.

This clone has more than one count but fewer than ten. The CDR3 protein is CASSSLSAPSGANVLTF. The CDR3 coding sequence is TGTGCCAGCAGCTCCCTTTCGGCCCCGTCTGGGGCCAACGTCCTGACTTTC. This sequence joins TRBV7-9 and TRBJ2-6, with D uncertain. Germline V gives CDR1 SEHNR, CDR2 FQNEAQ (reference sequence). The ends were cut back, 4 bases at V and 1 base at J, with 14 bases in the middle. The CDR3 extends over 17 amino acids.

CDR3 residues: CASSSSAVVGRETQYF. The CDR3 DNA follows: TGTGCCAGCAGCTCCTCAGCGGTGGTGGGGCGAGAGACCCAGTACTTC. The V gene is TRBV7-8, the J gene TRBJ2-5; either TRBD1 or TRBD2 may fit D (5 bases each). This CDR3 is 16 amino acids long. The germline V gene has CDR1 SGHVS and CDR2 FQNEAQ. Trimming took off 4 bases at V and 4 bases at J, with 19 bases between the two ends.

This chain links TRBV6-2 or TRBV6-3 with TRBJ2-3; D may match TRBD1 or TRBD2 (5 bases each). Between the trimmed V and J ends, which lost 2 bases and 8 bases, there was a span of 20 bases. CDR1 and CDR2 (germline): MNHEY, SVGEGT. The CDR3 runs to 16 residues. The DNA for the CDR3 is TGTGCCAGCAGTTACGGGAGCCTTCTCACAGGTCTTACGCAGTATTTT. The encoded protein is CASSYGSLLTGLTQYF.

Concerning this clone: This CDR3 is also generated by other DNA sequences in the sample. The rearrangement uses TRBV28 and TRBJ2-7, with D unclear. Trimming removed 6 bases at V and 4 bases at J, with 4 bases between. The CDR3 covers 10 residues. Germline V CDR1 and CDR2: MDHEN, SYDVKM. The CDR3 is CASSRYEQYF. The CDR3 DNA is TGTGCCAGCAGCAGATACGAGCAGTACTTC.

The rearrangement joins TRBV10-3 to TRBJ1-5, with D maybe TRBD1 (5 bases). The germline V gene has CDR1 ENHRY and CDR2 SYGVKD. The CDR3 runs to 14 residues. Trimming stripped 2 bases from V and 4 bases from J, with 9 bases between. This CDR3 is CAISETRQNQPQHF. The CDR3 nucleotides read TGTGCCATCAGTGAGACTAGACAGAATCAGCCCCAGCATTTT.

The CDR3 DNA follows: TGTGCCAGCAGTCTGCTAGGGGTTACAAATAGCAATCAGCCCCAGCATTTT. Translation: CASSLLGVTNSNQPQHF. This rearrangement joins TRBV27 to TRBJ1-5, with D tentatively TRBD1 (5 bases). Per the germline V gene, CDR1 is MNHEY and CDR2 is SMNVEV (reference sequence). This CDR3 is 17 amino acids long. V was shortened by 5 bases and J by 0 bases, with 17 bases between the two germline ends.

The genes are TRBV7-9 and TRBJ1-6; the match to TRBD1 covers 9 bases. The CDR3 length is 15 residues. Germline trimming cut 5 bases from V and 7 bases from J; bases unmatched to any gene: 6. Looked up from germline, CDR1 is SEHNR and CDR2 is FQNEAQ (reference sequence). The CDR3 loop reads CASSPRQGGNSPLHF. CDR3 nucleotides: TGTGCCAGCAGCCCTAGACAGGGGGGAAATTCACCCCTCCACTTT.

This clone showed up just once. This chain connects TRBV6-4 to TRBJ1-6; D is uncertain. Germline V lookup: CDR1 MRHNA, CDR2 SNTAGT. This CDR3 is 13 amino acids long. V lost 4 bases, J lost 7 bases, and 8 bases lay in between. The CDR3 nucleotides are TGTGCCAGCAGTGGTGGAGGGAATTCACCCCTCCACTTT. Protein: CASSGGGNSPLHF.

The V gene is TRBV19, the J gene TRBJ1-5; 7 bases line up with TRBD1. The ends lost 9 bases at V and 3 bases at J; junction bases unmatched: 5. Germline-derived CDR1 and CDR2 are LNHDA and SQIVND (reference sequence). The CDR3 consists of 13 residues. The CDR3 coding sequence is TGTGCCAGCCGGGACAGAGCCAATCAGCCCCAGCATTTT. The encoded protein is CASRDRANQPQHF.

This clone was seen once. The chain joins TRBV20-1 to TRBJ2-7; D call uncertain. The germline gives CDR1 DFQATT, CDR2 SNEGSKA (reference sequence). The V and J ends lost 0 bases and 3 bases respectively, with 3 bases between them. The CDR3 contains 11 residues. CDR3 in amino acids: CSAREVYEQYF. CDR3 DNA sequence: TGCAGTGCTAGAGAAGTCTACGAGCAGTACTTC.

The gene calls are TRBV7-9 and TRBJ1-3; tentatively, D is TRBD1 (6 bases). This CDR3 is 16 amino acids long. CDR1 and CDR2 from the germline V gene are SEHNR and FQNEAQ (reference sequence). Trimming removed 0 bases at V and 0 bases at J, with 9 bases between. As DNA, the CDR3 is TGTGCCAGCAGCTTAGCGGGGGCTAGCTCTGGAAACACCATATATTTT. Amino acids: CASSLAGASSGNTIYF.

This clone was counted a few times. This rearrangement joins TRBV11-2 to TRBJ1-6; 8 bases map to TRBD1. CDR1 and CDR2 from the germline V gene are SGHAT and FQNNGV. The V segment lost 4 bases and the J segment 7 bases; nucleotides outside the gene matches: 0. CDR3 size: 13 residues. CDR3 nucleotides: TGTGCCAGCAGCTCAGGGGGCAATTCACCCCTCCACTTT. Encoded protein: CASSSGGNSPLHF.

This chain connects TRBV4-3 to TRBJ2-2; 9 bases are a match to TRBD1. Germline CDR1 LGHNA, CDR2 YSLEER. This CDR3 is 18 amino acids long. The V gene end was trimmed by 0 bases and the J gene end by 8 bases; junction bases not matched to a gene: 13. CDR3: CASSQDLPGTGTSGELFF. In nucleotides, the CDR3 is TGCGCCAGCAGCCAAGATTTACCCGGGACAGGGACATCGGGGGAGCTGTTTTTT.

The CDR3 protein is CASSSAGTGNTEAFF. Here the CDR3 DNA reads TGTGCCAGCAGTTCAGCCGGGACAGGGAACACTGAAGCTTTCTTT. The rearrangement links TRBV6-5 to TRBJ1-1; 8 bases match TRBD1. In germline, CDR1 is MNHEY, CDR2 SVGAGI. V trimming: 4 bases; J trimming: 1 base; junction bases outside the gene matches: 5. This CDR3 comprises 15 residues.

This clone came up once. The gene calls are TRBV10-3 and TRBJ1-1, with D maybe TRBD1 (6 bases). CDR1 ENHRY and CDR2 SYGVKD come from the germline V gene. V gave up 2 bases and J gave up 6 bases, with 7 bases separating them. The CDR3 runs 12 residues. CDR3 amino acids: CAISEGGPEAFF. The CDR3 region has the DNA TGTGCCATCAGTGAGGGGGGGCCTGAAGCTTTCTTT.

This rearrangement joins TRBV6-2 or TRBV6-3 to TRBJ1-1; TRBD1 matches 9 bases. V trimming: 5 bases; J trimming: 7 bases; junction bases outside the gene matches: 11. Germline V lookup: CDR1 MNHEY, CDR2 SVGEGT. This CDR3 contains 15 residues. The CDR3 DNA reads as TGTGCCAGCAGTCCCGGGACAGGGATACCGCTTGAAGCTTTCTTT. Translated: CASSPGTGIPLEAFF.